The rows below give T cell receptor beta chains drawn from one sample of a study of OX40 agonist ivuxolimab in advanced cancers. Repertoires were generated with immunoSEQ multiplex PCR, while TCRdb's copy carries only in-frame clones and drops some. The sample includes about 33,000 clones, about 80% of them seen just once. The sequencing here drew on CD4+ or CD8+ T cells sorted from blood, taken in a trial of the OX40 agonist ivuxolimab. The receptors come from an adult with an advanced solid tumor such as melanoma, head and neck, liver or kidney cancer. Each CDR3 is given with its conserved first and last residue. A D gene is named only where the DNA matches it firmly. A row's size may be missing; if present it is once, few, many or a size class.

j_gene | v_gene | d_gene | abundance | CDR3aa | CDR3nt
TRBJ2-3 | TRBV4-3 | TRBD2 | - | CASSQDTGGSGADTQYF | TGCGCCAGCAGCCAAGATACTGGCGGGAGTGGTGCAGATACGCAGTATTTT
TRBJ1-4 | TRBV7-9 | - | - | CASSLLETSFYEKLFF | TGTGCCAGCAGCTTATTGGAGACATCCTTTTATGAAAAACTGTTTTTT
TRBJ1-1 | TRBV19 | - | - | CASSSNRVTEAFF | TGTGCCAGTAGTAGCAATAGGGTCACTGAAGCTTTCTTT
TRBJ2-7 | TRBV5-6 | TRBD1 | - | CASSLGQGSYEQYF | TGTGCCAGCAGCTTGGGACAGGGGTCCTACGAGCAGTACTTC
TRBJ1-1 | TRBV30 | - | few | CAWSVISFREAFF | TGTGCCTGGAGTGTCATAAGTTTCCGTGAAGCTTTCTTT
TRBJ1-1 | TRBV11-1 | - | once | CASSHGVVGTEAFF | TGTGCCAGCAGCCACGGGGTCGTCGGCACTGAAGCTTTCTTT
TRBJ2-3 | TRBV30 | - | - | CAWSVGSGGTDTQYF | TGTGCCTGGAGTGTTGGGTCGGGTGGCACAGATACGCAGTATTTT
TRBJ2-5 | TRBV27 | TRBD1 | once | CASSLRTGGQETQYF | TGTGCCAGCAGTTTAAGGACAGGTGGGCAAGAGACCCAGTACTTC
TRBJ2-7 | TRBV13 | TRBD2 | - | CASSLRGGAYEQYF | TGTGCCAGCAGCTTACGGGGGGGCGCCTACGAGCAGTACTTC
TRBJ2-1 | TRBV5-5 | - | - | CASSLYGLNEQFF | TGTGCCAGCAGCTTATACGGACTAAATGAGCAGTTCTTC
TRBJ1-5 | TRBV28 | - | once | CASKPTGGGNQPQHF | TGTGCCAGCAAACCTACGGGGGGTGGCAATCAGCCCCAGCATTTT
TRBJ1-5 | TRBV30 | TRBD1 | - | CAWREGTGFGQPQHF | TGTGCCTGGAGGGAGGGGACAGGTTTTGGCCAGCCCCAGCATTTT
TRBJ2-7 | TRBV5-6 | - | - | CASSLARGTEQYF | TGTGCCAGCAGCTTGGCTCGTGGCACCGAGCAGTACTTC
TRBJ2-1 | TRBV18 | TRBD1 | - | CASSDRDSSYNEQFF | TGTGCCAGCTCCGACCGGGACAGCTCCTACAATGAGCAGTTCTTC
TRBJ1-6 | TRBV7-3 | - | few | CASSLRDSPLHF | TGTGCCAGCAGCTTAAGAGATTCACCCCTCCACTTT
TRBJ1-6 | TRBV28 | TRBD1 | - | CASSLSGTGNSPLHF | TGTGCCAGCAGTTTATCCGGGACAGGGAATTCACCCCTCCACTTT
TRBJ2-7 | TRBV25-1 | - | once | CASGLVGEQYF | TGTGCCAGTGGCCTTGTGGGGGAGCAGTACTTC
TRBJ2-3 | TRBV6-4 | - | - | CASSDSIGTDTQYF | TGTGCCAGCAGTGACTCGATCGGGACAGATACGCAGTATTTT
TRBJ2-2 | TRBV25-1 | - | - | CASSDNRLANTGELFF | TGTGCCAGCAGTGATAATAGGCTCGCGAACACCGGGGAGCTGTTTTTT
TRBJ1-5 | TRBV19 | TRBD1 | - | CASSGQGGNQPQHF | TGTGCCAGTAGCGGACAGGGGGGTAATCAGCCCCAGCATTTT
TRBJ2-7 | TRBV28 | - | - | CASSFDVGGRLAYEQYF | TGTGCCAGCAGTTTTGACGTGGGCGGCAGGTTAGCCTACGAGCAGTACTTC
TRBJ2-3 | TRBV7-9 | TRBD2 | - | CASSLGGRAYRGDTQYF | TGTGCCAGCAGCTTAGGAGGGAGGGCTTATCGGGGAGATACGCAGTATTTT
TRBJ1-2 | TRBV19 | - | - | CASSIGTGPNYGYTF | TGTGCCAGTAGTATAGGCACAGGACCCAACTATGGCTACACCTTC
TRBJ2-7 | TRBV28 | TRBD1 | - | CASSFTGAYEQYF | TGTGCCAGCAGCTTCACAGGGGCCTACGAGCAGTACTTC
TRBJ2-5 | TRBV25-1 | TRBD2 | once | CASSEYTSGGGIKETQYF | TGTGCCAGCAGTGAATACACTAGCGGGGGAGGGATAAAAGAGACCCAGTACTTC
TRBJ2-7 | TRBV21-1 | - | - | CASSKGTGVSYEQYF | TGTGCCAGCAGCAAAGGGACAGGGGTTAGCTACGAGCAGTACTTC
TRBJ1-1 | TRBV11-2 | - | once | CASSWVYGGGEAFF | TGTGCCAGCAGCTGGGTTTACGGCGGCGGTGAAGCTTTCTTT
TRBJ1-6 | TRBV27 | - | - | CASSLSPNSPLHF | TGTGCCAGCAGTTTATCGCCCAATTCACCCCTCCACTTT
TRBJ2-7 | TRBV19 | TRBD1 | - | CASSDSLGTGSYEQYF | TGTGCCAGTAGTGACTCCTTGGGGACAGGCTCCTACGAGCAGTACTTC
TRBJ2-7 | TRBV7-9 | - | - | CASSYLPDRNEQYF | TGTGCCAGCAGCTACCTACCGGACAGAAACGAGCAGTACTTC
TRBJ2-7 | TRBV7-2 | TRBD2 | - | CASSSTPSGWYEQYF | TGTGCCAGCAGCTCGACCCCTAGCGGGTGGTACGAGCAGTACTTC
TRBJ2-2 | TRBV30 | TRBD1 | - | CAWSVQGADTGELFF | TGTGCCTGGAGTGTACAGGGGGCAGACACCGGGGAGCTGTTTTTT
TRBJ1-1 | TRBV6-6 | TRBD1 | - | CASSYVTGKGNEAFF | TGTGCCAGCAGTTACGTGACAGGGAAGGGCAATGAAGCTTTCTTT
TRBJ2-7 | TRBV7-2 | TRBD2 | - | CASSHGTSNYEQYF | TGTGCCAGCAGCCATGGGACTAGCAACTACGAGCAGTACTTC
TRBJ2-5 | TRBV7-2 | - | - | CASSLALGGRETQYF | TGTGCCAGCAGCTTAGCATTAGGAGGGAGGGAGACCCAGTACTTC
TRBJ1-3 | TRBV30 | - | - | CAWRGHSSGNTIYF | TGTGCCTGGAGGGGGCATAGTTCTGGAAACACCATATATTTT
TRBJ2-1 | TRBV6-5 | - | - | CASSPQGGYNEQFF | TGTGCCAGCAGCCCCCAGGGTGGGTACAATGAGCAGTTCTTC
TRBJ1-1 | TRBV4-1 | TRBD1 | once | CASTLLSTGVNTEAFF | TGCGCCAGCACCCTCCTATCGACAGGGGTGAACACTGAAGCTTTCTTT
TRBJ1-1 | TRBV15 | - | - | CATSSHQFLEAFF | TGTGCCACCAGCAGTCACCAGTTCCTCGAAGCTTTCTTT
TRBJ1-2 | TRBV12-5 | - | - | CASGRPGGIYGYTF | TGTGCTAGTGGTAGACCCGGGGGGATCTATGGCTACACCTTC
TRBJ2-7 | TRBV15 | - | - | CATSTTRKSYEQYF | TGTGCCACCAGTACGACCAGGAAGTCCTACGAGCAGTACTTC
TRBJ2-3 | TRBV9 | TRBD1 | - | CASSVEHGTGYTDTQYF | TGTGCCAGCAGCGTAGAACACGGGACAGGGTACACAGATACGCAGTATTTT
TRBJ1-6 | TRBV7-9 | TRBD1 | - | CASTTGVYNSPLHF | TGTGCCAGCACGACAGGGGTCTATAATTCACCCCTCCACTTT
TRBJ1-1 | TRBV10-3 | - | few | CAINDGTEAFF | TGTGCCATCAATGACGGCACTGAAGCTTTCTTT
TRBJ2-2 | TRBV13 | - | few | CASRPGGTGELFF | TGTGCCAGCAGGCCTGGTGGCACCGGGGAGCTGTTTTTT
TRBJ2-5 | TRBV4-3 | TRBD2 | - | CASSPGLDQETQYF | TGCGCCAGCAGCCCGGGACTAGATCAAGAGACCCAGTACTTC
TRBJ2-1 | TRBV28 | - | - | CASSLSRAGNEQFF | TGTGCCAGCAGTTTGAGCAGGGCCGGGAATGAGCAGTTCTTC
TRBJ2-5 | TRBV7-9 | - | - | CASSRVGSAQETQYF | TGTGCCAGCAGCCGCGTGGGCTCAGCTCAAGAGACCCAGTACTTC
TRBJ1-2 | TRBV29-1 | - | - | CSVEVQRKNYGYTF | TGCAGCGTTGAAGTACAGCGCAAAAACTATGGCTACACCTTC
TRBJ2-7 | TRBV28 | - | few | CASSGGVQGYYEQYF | TGTGCCAGCAGTGGAGGTGTCCAGGGTTACTACGAGCAGTACTTC
TRBJ2-7 | TRBV7-6 | - | - | CASSLGELPSSRNEQYF | TGTGCCAGCAGCTTAGGGGAATTACCGAGTTCTAGGAACGAGCAGTACTTC
TRBJ2-2 | TRBV25-1 | - | - | CASSEFPGELFF | TGTGCCAGCAGTGAATTTCCCGGGGAGCTGTTTTTT